This T cell receptor (beta chain) was found in a study of response to subunit inactivated influenza vaccine. The study's findings and limits: Researchers suggested that each seasonal influenza vaccination recruits few new T cells.

Via MiXCR, TCRdb re-called the RT-PCR reads, giving one row per CDR3 protein. Altogether almost 250,000 distinct CDR3 sequences are present, 10% to 15% being singletons, with the ten largest covering 7.8%. Concerning this clonotype itself: The antigen is undetermined.

V gave up 4 bases and J gave up 4 bases; unmatched junction bases: 5. The germline V gene has CDR1 MNHEY and CDR2 SMNVEV (reference sequence). CDR3 length: 15 residues. The rearrangement joins TRBV27 to TRBJ2-3; 10 nucleotides line up with TRBD2. The sample in question was non-naive T cells sorted from PBMCs, obtained roughly 15 days before vaccination. The clonotype was recovered from a man aged 50 to 59 who received an inactivated influenza vaccine. CDR3 in DNA: TGTGCCAGCAGTTCCCCTAGCGGGAGTGCAGATACGCAGTATTTT. The encoded protein is CASSSPSGSADTQYF.